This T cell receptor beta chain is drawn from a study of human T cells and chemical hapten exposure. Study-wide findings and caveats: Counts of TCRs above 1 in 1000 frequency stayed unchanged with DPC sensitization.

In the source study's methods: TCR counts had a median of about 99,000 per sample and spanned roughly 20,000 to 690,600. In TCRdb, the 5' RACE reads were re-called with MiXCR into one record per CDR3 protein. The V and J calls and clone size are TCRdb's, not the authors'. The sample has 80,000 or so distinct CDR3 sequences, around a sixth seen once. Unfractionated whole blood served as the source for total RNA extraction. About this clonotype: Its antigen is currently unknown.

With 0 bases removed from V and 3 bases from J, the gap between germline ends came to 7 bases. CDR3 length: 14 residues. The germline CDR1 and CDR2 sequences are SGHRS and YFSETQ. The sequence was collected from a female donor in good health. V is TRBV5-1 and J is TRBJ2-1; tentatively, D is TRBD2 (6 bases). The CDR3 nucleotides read TGCGCCAGCAGCTTGGCGGGGGACTACAATGAGCAGTTCTTC. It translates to CASSLAGDYNEQFF.